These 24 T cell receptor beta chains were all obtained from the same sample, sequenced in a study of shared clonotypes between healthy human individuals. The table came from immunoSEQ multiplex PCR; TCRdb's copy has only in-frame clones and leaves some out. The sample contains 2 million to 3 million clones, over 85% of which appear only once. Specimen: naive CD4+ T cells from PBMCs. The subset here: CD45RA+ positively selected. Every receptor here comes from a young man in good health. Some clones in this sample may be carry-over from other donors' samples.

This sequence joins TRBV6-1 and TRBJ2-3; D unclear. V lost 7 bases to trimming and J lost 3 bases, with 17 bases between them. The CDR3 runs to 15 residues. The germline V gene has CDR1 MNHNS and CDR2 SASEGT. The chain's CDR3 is CASNPQGLTTDTQYF. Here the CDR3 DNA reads TGTGCCAGCAACCCCCAAGGGCTCACAACAGATACGCAGTATTTT.

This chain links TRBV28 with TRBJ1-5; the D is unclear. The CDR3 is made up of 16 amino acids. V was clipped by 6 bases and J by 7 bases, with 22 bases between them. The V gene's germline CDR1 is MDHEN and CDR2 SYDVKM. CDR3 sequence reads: CASSPRLYRRSQPQHF. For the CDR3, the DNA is TGTGCCAGCAGCCCTCGCCTATACAGAAGGAGCCAGCCCCAGCATTTT.

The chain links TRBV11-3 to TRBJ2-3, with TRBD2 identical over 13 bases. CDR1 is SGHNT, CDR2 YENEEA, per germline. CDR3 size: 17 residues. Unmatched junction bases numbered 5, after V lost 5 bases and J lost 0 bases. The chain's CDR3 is CASSPGTSGTSTDTQYF. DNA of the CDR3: TGTGCCAGCAGCCCGGGGACTAGCGGGACTAGCACAGATACGCAGTATTTT. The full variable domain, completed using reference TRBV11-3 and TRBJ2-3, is EAGVVQSPRYKIIEKKQPVAFWCNPISGHNTLYWYLQNLGQGPELLIRYENEEAVDDSQLPKDRFSAERLKGVDSTLKIQPAELGDSAVYLCASSPGTSGTSTDTQYFGPGTRLTVL.

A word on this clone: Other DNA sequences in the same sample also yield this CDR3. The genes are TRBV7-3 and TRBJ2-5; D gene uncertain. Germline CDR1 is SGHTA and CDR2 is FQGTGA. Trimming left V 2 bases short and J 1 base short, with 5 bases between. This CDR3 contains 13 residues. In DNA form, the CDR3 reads TGTGCCAGCAGCTTACTTTCCCAAGAGACCCAGTACTTC. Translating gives CASSLLSQETQYF.

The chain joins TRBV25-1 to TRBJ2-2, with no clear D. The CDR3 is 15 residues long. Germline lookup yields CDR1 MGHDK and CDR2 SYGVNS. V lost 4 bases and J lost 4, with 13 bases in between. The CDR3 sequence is CASSATGRITGELFF. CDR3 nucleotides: TGTGCCAGCAGTGCAACCGGGCGAATCACCGGGGAGCTGTTTTTT.

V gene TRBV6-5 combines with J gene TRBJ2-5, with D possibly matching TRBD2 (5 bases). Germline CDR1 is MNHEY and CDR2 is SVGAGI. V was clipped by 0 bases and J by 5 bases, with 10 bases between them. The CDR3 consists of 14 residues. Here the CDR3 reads CASSYSRGMETQYF. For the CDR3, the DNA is TGTGCCAGCAGTTACTCCCGAGGGATGGAGACCCAGTACTTC.

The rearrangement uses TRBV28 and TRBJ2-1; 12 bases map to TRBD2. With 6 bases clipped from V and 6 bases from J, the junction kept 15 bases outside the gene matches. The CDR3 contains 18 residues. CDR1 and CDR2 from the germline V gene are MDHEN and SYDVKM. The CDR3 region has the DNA TGTGCCAGCAGGGACTCCTCATTCCTAGCGGGAGGGCCCAATGAGCAGTTCTTC. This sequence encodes CASRDSSFLAGGPNEQFF.

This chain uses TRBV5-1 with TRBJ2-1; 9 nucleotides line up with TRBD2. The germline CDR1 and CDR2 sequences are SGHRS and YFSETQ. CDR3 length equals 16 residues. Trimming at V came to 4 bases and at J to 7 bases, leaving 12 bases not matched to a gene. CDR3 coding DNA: TGCGCCAGCAGCCTTCTAGCGGGATGGGAGGAGAATGAGCAGTTCTTC. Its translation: CASSLLAGWEENEQFF.

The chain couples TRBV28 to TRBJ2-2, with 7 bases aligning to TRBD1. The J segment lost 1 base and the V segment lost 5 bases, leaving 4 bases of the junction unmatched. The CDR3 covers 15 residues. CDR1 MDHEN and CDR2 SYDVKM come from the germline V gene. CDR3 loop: CASSIGQVNTGELFF. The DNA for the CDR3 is TGTGCCAGCAGTATTGGACAGGTGAACACCGGGGAGCTGTTTTTT.

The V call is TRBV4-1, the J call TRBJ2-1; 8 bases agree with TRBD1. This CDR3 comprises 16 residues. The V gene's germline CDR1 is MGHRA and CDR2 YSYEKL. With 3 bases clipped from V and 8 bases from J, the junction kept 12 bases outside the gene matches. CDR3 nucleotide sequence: TGCGCCAGCAGCCATTACGACAGGGGCAGCGTGGATGAGCAGTTCTTC. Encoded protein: CASSHYDRGSVDEQFF.

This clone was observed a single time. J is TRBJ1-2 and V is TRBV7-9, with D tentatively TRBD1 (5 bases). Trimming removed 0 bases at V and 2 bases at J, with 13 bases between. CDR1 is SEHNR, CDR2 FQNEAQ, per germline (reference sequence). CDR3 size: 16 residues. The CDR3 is CASSLAGGRSNYGYTF. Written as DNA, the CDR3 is TGTGCCAGCAGCTTAGCGGGGGGACGGTCGAACTATGGCTACACCTTC.

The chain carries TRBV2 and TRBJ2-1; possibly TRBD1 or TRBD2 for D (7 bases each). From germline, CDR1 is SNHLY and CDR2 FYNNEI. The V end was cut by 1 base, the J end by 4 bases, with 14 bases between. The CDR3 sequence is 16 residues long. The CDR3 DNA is TGTGCCAGCAGTGAAGTTAGCCAGGGGGGGTACAATGAGCAGTTCTTC. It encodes CASSEVSQGGYNEQFF.

The CDR3 region is CASSPPRFSGRTDTQYF. The CDR3 DNA reads as TGTGCCAGCAGCCCACCTCGATTTAGCGGGAGGACAGATACGCAGTATTTT. This chain connects TRBV7-9 to TRBJ2-3, with 10 bases lining up with TRBD2. The J segment lost 3 bases and the V segment lost 5 bases, leaving 11 bases of the junction unmatched. This CDR3 is built from 17 residues. The germline gives CDR1 SEHNR, CDR2 FQNEAQ (reference sequence).

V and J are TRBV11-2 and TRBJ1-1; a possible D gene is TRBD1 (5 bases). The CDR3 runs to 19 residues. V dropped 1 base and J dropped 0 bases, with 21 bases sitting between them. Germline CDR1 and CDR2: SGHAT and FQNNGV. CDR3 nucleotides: TGTGCCAGCAGCTTAGCTTTGGGTTGGGGGGGAGGAATGAACACTGAAGCTTTCTTT. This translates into CASSLALGWGGGMNTEAFF. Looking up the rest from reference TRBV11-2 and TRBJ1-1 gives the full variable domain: EAGVAQSPRYKIIEKRQSVAFWCNPISGHATLYWYQQILGQGPKLLIQFQNNGVVDDSQLPKDRFSAERLKGVDSTLKIQPAKLEDSAVYLCASSLALGWGGGMNTEAFFGQGTRLTVV.

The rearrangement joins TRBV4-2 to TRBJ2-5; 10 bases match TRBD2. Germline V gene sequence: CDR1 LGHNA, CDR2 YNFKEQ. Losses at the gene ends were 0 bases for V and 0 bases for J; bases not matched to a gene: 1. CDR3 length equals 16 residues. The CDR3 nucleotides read TGTGCCAGCAGCCAAGAAACTAGCGGGAACCAAGAGACCCAGTACTTC. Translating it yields CASSQETSGNQETQYF.

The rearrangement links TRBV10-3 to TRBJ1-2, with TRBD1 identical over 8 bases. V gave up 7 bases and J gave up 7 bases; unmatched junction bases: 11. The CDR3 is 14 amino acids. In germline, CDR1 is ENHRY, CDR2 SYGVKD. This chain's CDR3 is CAIKPQGAFIGYTF. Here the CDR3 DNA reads TGTGCCATCAAGCCCCAGGGGGCCTTTATTGGCTACACCTTC.

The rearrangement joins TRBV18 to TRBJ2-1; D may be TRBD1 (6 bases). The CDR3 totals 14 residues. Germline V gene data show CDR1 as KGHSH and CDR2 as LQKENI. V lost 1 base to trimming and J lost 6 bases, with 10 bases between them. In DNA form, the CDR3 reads TGTGCCAGCTCACCACTTCAAGGGGGCAATGAGCAGTTCTTC. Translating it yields CASSPLQGGNEQFF.

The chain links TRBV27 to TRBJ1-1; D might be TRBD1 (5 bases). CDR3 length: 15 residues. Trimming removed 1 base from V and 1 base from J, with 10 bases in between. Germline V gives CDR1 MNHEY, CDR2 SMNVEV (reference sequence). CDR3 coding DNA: TGTGCCAGCAGTTTATGGGTCGGGGCGAACACTGAAGCTTTCTTT. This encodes CASSLWVGANTEAFF.

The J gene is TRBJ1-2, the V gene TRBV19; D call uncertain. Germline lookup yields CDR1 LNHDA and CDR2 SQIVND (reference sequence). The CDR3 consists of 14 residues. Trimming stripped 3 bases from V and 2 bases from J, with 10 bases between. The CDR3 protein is CASSMGAENYGYTF. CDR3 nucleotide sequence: TGTGCCAGTAGTATGGGCGCAGAGAACTATGGCTACACCTTC.

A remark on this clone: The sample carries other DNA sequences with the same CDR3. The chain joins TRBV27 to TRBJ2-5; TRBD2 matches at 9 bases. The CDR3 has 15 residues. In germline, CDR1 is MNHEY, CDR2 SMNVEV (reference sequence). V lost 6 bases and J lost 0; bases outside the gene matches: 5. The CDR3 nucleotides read TGTGCCAGCAGCCGACTAGCGGTTTACCAAGAGACCCAGTACTTC. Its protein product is CASSRLAVYQETQYF.

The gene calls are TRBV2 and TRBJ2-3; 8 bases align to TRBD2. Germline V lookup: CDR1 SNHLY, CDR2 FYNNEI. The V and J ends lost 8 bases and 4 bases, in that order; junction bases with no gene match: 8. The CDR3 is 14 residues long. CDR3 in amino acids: CASSLAGGSDTQYF. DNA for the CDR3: TGTGCCAGCTCTCTGGCGGGAGGTTCAGATACGCAGTATTTT.

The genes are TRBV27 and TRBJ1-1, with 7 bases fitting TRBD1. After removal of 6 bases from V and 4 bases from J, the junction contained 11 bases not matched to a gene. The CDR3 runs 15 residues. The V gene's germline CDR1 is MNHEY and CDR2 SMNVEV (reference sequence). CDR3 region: CASRFFLDRPTEAFF. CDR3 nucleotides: TGTGCCAGCAGGTTTTTCTTGGACAGGCCCACTGAAGCTTTCTTT.

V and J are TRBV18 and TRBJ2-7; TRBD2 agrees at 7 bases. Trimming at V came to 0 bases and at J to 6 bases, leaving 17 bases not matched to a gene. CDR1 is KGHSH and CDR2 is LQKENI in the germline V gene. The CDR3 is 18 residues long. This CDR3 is CASSPPSPTGRESIEQYF. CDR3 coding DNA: TGTGCCAGCTCACCACCCTCTCCAACTGGGCGGGAGTCTATCGAGCAGTACTTC.

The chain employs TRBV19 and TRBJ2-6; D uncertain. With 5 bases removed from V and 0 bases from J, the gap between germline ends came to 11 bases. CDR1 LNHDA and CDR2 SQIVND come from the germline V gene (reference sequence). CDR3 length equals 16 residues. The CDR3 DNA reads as TGTGCCAGTAGTGCGACGTCGAGCTCTGGGGCCAACGTCCTGACTTTC. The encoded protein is CASSATSSSGANVLTF.